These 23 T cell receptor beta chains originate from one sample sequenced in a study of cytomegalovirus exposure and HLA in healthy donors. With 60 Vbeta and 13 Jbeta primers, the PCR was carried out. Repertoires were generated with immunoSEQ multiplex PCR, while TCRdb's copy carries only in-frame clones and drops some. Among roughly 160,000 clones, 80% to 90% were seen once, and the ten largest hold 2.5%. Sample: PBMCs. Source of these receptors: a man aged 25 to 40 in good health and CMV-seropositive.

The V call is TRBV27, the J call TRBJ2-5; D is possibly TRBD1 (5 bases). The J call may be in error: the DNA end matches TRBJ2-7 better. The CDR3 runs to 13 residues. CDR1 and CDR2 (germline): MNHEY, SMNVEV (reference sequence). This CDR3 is CASSWGWRNEQYF. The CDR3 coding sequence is TGTGCCAGCAGTTGGGGCTGGCGGAACGAGCAGTACTTC.

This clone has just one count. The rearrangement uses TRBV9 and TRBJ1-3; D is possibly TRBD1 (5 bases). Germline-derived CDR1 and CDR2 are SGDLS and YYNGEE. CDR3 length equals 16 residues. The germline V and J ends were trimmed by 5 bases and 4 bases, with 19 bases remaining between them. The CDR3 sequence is CASSGGTPLAGNTIYF. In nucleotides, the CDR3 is TGTGCCAGCAGTGGAGGGACTCCCTTGGCCGGAAACACCATATATTTT. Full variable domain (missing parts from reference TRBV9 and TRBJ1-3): DSGVTQTPKHLITATGQRVTLRCSPRSGDLSVYWYQQSLDQGLQFLIQYYNGEERAKGNILERFSAQQFPDLHSELNLSSLELGDSALYFCASSGGTPLAGNTIYFGEGSWLTVV.

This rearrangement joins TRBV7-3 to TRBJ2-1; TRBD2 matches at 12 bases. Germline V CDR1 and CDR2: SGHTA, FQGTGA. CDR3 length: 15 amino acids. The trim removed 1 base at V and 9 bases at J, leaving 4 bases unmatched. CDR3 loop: CASSLKSSGRGEQFF. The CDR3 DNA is TGTGCCAGCAGCTTAAAGTCTAGCGGGAGGGGTGAGCAGTTCTTC.

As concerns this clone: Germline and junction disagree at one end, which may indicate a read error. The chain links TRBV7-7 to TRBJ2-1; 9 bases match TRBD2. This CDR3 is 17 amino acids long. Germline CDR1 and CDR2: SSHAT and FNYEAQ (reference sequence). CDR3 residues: CASSLRPSGRTYNEQFF. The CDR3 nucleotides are TGTGCTAGCAGCTTAAGGCCCAGCGGGAGGACCTACAATGAGCAGTTCTTC.

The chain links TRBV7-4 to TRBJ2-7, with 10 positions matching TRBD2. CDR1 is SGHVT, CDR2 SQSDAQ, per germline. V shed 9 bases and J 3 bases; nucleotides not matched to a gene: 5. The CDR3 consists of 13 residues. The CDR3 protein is CARQSGRDYEQYV. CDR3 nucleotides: TGTGCCAGGCAGAGCGGGAGGGACTACGAGCAGTACGTC.

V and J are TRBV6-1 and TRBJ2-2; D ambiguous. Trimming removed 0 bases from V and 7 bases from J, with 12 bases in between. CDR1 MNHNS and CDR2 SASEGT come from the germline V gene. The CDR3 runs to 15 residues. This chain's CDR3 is CASSEAIRVGGELFF. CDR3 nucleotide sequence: TGTGCCAGCAGTGAAGCAATCCGGGTCGGCGGGGAGCTGTTTTTT.

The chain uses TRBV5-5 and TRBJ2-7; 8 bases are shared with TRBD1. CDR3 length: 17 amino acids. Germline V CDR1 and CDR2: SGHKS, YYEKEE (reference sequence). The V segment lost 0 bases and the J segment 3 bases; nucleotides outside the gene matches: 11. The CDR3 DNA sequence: TGTGCCAGCAGCTTGGGAATCGGACAGGGTCTGGGCTACGAGCAGTACTTC. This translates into CASSLGIGQGLGYEQYF.

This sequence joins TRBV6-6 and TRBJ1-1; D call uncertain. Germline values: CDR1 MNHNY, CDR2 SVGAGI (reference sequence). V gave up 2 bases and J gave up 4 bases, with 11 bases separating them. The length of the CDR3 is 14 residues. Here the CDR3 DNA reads TGTGCCAGCAGTTACACTACCGGAGGCACTGAAGCTTTCTTT. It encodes CASSYTTGGTEAFF.

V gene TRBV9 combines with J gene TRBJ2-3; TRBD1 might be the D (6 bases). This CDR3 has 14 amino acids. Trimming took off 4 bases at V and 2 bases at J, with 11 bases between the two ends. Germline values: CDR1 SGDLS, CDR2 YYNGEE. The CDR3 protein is CASSPGQYTDTQYF. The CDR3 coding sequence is TGTGCCAGCAGCCCAGGACAGTACACAGATACGCAGTATTTT.

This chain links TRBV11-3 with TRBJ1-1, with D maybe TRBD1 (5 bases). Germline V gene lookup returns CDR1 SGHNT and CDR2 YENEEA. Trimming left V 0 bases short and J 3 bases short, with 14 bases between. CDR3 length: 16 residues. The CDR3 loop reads CASSLDSVGDYTEAFF. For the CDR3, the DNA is TGTGCCAGCAGCTTAGATTCCGTAGGGGATTACACTGAAGCTTTCTTT.

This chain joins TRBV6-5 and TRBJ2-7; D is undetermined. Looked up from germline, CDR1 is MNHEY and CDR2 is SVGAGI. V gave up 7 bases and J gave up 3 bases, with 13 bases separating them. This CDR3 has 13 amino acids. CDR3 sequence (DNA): TGTGCCAGCAACGAAGCTAGAAGCTACGAGCAGTACTTC. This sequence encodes CASNEARSYEQYF.

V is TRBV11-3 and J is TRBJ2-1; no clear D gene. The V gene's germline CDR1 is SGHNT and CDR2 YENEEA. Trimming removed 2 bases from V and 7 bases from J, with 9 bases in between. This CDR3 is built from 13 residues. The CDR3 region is CASSLFSLNEQFF. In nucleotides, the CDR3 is TGTGCCAGCAGCTTATTCTCCCTGAATGAGCAGTTCTTC.

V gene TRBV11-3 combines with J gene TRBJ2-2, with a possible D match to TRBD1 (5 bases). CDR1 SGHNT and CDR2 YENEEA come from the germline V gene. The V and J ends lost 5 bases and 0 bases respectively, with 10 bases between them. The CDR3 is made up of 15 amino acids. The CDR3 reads CASSRGGTNTGELFF. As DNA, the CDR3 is TGTGCCAGCAGCAGGGGCGGAACGAACACCGGGGAGCTGTTTTTT.

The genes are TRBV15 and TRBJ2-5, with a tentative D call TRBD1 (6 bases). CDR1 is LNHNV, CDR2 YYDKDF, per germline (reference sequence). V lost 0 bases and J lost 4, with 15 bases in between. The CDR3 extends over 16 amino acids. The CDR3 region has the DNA TGTGCCACCAGCAGAGAAAAGGGCAGGGGTGGAGAGACCCAGTACTTC. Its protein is CATSREKGRGGETQYF. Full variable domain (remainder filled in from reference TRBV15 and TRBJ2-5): DAMVIQNPRYQVTQFGKPVTLSCSQTLNHNVMYWYQQKSSQAPKLLFHYYDKDFNNEADTPDNFQSRRPNTSFCFLDIRSPGLGDTAMYLCATSREKGRGGETQYFGPGTRLLVL.

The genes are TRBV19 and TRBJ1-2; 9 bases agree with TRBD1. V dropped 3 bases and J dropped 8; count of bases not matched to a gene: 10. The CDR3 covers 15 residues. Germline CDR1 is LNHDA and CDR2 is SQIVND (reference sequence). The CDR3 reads CASSMARDRVKGYTF. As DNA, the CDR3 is TGTGCCAGTAGTATGGCCAGGGACAGGGTGAAAGGCTACACCTTC.

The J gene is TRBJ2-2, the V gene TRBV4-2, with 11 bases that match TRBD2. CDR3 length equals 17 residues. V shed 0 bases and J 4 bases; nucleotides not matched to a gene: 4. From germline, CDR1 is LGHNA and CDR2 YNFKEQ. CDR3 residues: CASSQEMGLAATGELFF. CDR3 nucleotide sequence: TGTGCCAGCAGCCAAGAAATGGGACTAGCGGCCACCGGGGAGCTGTTTTTT.

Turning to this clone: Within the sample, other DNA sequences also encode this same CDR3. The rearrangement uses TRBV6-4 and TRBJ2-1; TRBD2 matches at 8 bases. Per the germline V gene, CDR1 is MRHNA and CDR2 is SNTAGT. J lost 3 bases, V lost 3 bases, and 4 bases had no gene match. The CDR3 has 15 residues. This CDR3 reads CASSELAGSYNEQFF. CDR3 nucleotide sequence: TGTGCCAGCAGTGAGCTAGCGGGTAGCTACAATGAGCAGTTCTTC.

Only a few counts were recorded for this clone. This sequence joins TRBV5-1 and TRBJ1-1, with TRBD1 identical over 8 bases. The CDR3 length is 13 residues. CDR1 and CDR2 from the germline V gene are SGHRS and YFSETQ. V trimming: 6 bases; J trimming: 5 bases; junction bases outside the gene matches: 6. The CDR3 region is CASNAGGRTEAFF. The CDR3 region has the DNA TGCGCCAGCAACGCAGGGGGCAGGACTGAAGCTTTCTTT.

CDR3 DNA sequence: TGTGCCAGCAGCGTAGGTCCAACAGGGGACGAGCAGTACTTC. Protein: CASSVGPTGDEQYF. V and J are TRBV9 and TRBJ2-7; 7 bases align to TRBD1. The CDR3 runs to 14 residues. CDR1 and CDR2 from the germline V gene are SGDLS and YYNGEE. The trim removed 0 bases at V and 5 bases at J, leaving 5 bases unmatched.

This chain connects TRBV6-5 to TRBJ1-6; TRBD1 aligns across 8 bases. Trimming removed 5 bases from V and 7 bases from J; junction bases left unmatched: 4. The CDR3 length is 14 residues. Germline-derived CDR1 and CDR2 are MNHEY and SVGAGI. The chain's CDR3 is CASSLQGVNSPLHF. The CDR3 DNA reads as TGTGCCAGCAGTCTACAGGGGGTAAATTCACCCCTCCACTTT.

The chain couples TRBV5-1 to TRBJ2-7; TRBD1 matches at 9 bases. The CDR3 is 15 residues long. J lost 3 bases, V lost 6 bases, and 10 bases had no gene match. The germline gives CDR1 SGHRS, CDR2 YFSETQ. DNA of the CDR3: TGCGCCAGCAACGACGTTACAGGGGGCGTCTACGAGCAGTACTTC. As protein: CASNDVTGGVYEQYF.

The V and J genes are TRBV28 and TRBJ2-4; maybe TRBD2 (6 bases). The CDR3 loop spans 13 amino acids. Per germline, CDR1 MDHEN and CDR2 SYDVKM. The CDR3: CAVGGLAKNIQYF. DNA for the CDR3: TGTGCAGTAGGAGGGCTAGCCAAAAACATTCAGTACTTC.

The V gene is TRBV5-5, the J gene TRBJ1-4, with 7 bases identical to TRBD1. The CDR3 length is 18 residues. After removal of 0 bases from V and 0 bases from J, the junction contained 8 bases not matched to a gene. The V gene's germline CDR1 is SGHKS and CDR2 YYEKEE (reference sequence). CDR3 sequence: CASSLGTGVPATNEKLFF. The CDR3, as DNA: TGTGCCAGCAGCTTGGGGACAGGAGTCCCTGCAACTAATGAAAAACTGTTTTTT.